The rows below give T cell receptor beta chains drawn from one sample of a study of cytomegalovirus exposure and HLA in healthy donors. Assay: immunoSEQ multiplex PCR; the TCRdb copy retains only in-frame clones and omits some. The sample yields around 190,000 clones, roughly 80% seen once. Sequencing input: PBMCs. These receptors came from a woman in her 30s in good health and CMV-seronegative. Each CDR3 is given with its conserved first and last residue. D genes are given only for firm matches. Clone sizes are given selectively: once, few, many, or a class where the clone is expanded.

J gene | D gene | clone size | V gene | CDR3 protein | CDR3 DNA
TRBJ1-1 | TRBD1 | . | TRBV28 | CASSSRTGGNEAFF | TGTGCCAGCAGTTCCCGGACAGGGGGCAATGAAGCTTTCTTT
TRBJ2-7 | . | . | TRBV14 | CASSQVDRSYEQYF | TGTGCCAGCAGCCAGGTAGACAGATCCTACGAGCAGTACTTC
TRBJ1-2 | . | . | TRBV1 | CTSQGVREGSYGYTF | TGCACCAGCCAAGGGGTCAGGGAAGGCTCCTATGGCTACACCTTC
TRBJ2-3 | . | . | TRBV27 | CASSFLGAGEDTQYF | TGTGCCAGCAGTTTCTTGGGGGCTGGGGAAGATACGCAGTATTTT
TRBJ2-7 | . | . | TRBV6-1 | CASTPKGHPGDEQYF | TGTGCCAGCACTCCGAAGGGACATCCCGGGGACGAGCAGTACTTC
TRBJ2-3 | . | once | TRBV15 | CATSRDHRGDTQYF | TGTGCCACCAGCAGAGATCATAGGGGGGATACGCAGTATTTT
TRBJ1-2 | . | . | TRBV11-1 | CASYPPRGGAGGGGYTF | TGTGCCAGCTACCCCCCCCGCGGTGGGGCGGGAGGAGGTGGCTACACCTTC
TRBJ2-7 | TRBD1 | few | TRBV29-1 | CSVGRTGIYEQYF | TGCAGCGTAGGGAGGACAGGGATCTACGAGCAGTACTTC
TRBJ2-5 | . | . | TRBV10-3 | CAISTGTPEETQYF | TGTGCCATCAGTACAGGGACACCTGAAGAGACCCAGTACTTC
TRBJ2-3 | . | . | TRBV7-3 | CASSLTPGGTDTQYF | TGTGCCAGCAGCTTAACACCGGGGGGCACAGATACGCAGTATTTT
TRBJ2-2 | TRBD1 | once | TRBV30 | CAWRRGRGTGELFF | TGTGCCTGGCGCAGGGGGCGAGGAACCGGGGAGCTGTTTTTT
TRBJ1-3 | . | . | TRBV12-2 | CASRLDRVQGKNIRRNTIYF | TGTGCAAGTCGCTTAGACAGAGTACAGGGGAAGAACATTAGAAGGAACACCATATATTTT
TRBJ1-1 | . | . | TRBV6-5 | CASSFNPRGRNTEAFF | TGTGCCAGCAGTTTCAATCCGCGGGGCCGGAACACTGAAGCTTTCTTT
TRBJ1-1 | . | . | TRBV13 | CASSFLQGAPTSQNTEAFF | TGTGCCAGCAGCTTCCTTCAGGGTGCGCCCACAAGTCAGAACACTGAAGCTTTCTTT
TRBJ2-7 | TRBD1 | once | TRBV6-1 | CASSLRGQGGEQYF | TGTGCCAGCAGCCTAAGGGGACAGGGAGGAGAGCAGTACTTC
TRBJ1-5 | . | . | TRBV5-1 | CASSMDRSYSNQPQHF | TGCGCCAGCAGCATGGACCGAAGCTATAGCAATCAGCCCCAGCATTTT
TRBJ2-7 | TRBD1 | . | TRBV11-2 | CASSLGQGPYEQYF | TGTGCCAGCAGTCTTGGACAGGGGCCCTACGAGCAGTACTTC
TRBJ2-7 | . | few | TRBV10-3 | CAISATVYEQYF | TGTGCCATTTCCGCGACAGTCTACGAGCAGTACTTC
TRBJ2-3 | TRBD2 | . | TRBV4-2 | CASSLLGTSGDTQYF | TGTGCCAGCAGCCTGCTCGGGACTAGCGGCGATACGCAGTATTTT
TRBJ2-5 | TRBD1 | . | TRBV5-1 | CASSNQPGQEETQYF | TGCGCCAGCAGCAACCAGCCGGGACAGGAAGAGACCCAGTACTTC
TRBJ2-3 | TRBD2 | . | TRBV7-2 | CASSPRTSGPTDTQYF | TGTGCCAGCAGCCCCCGGACTAGCGGCCCCACAGATACGCAGTATTTT
TRBJ1-6 | TRBD1 | . | TRBV19 | CASSITGGNSPLHF | TGTGCCAGTAGTATCACAGGGGGCAATTCACCCCTCCACTTT
TRBJ2-2 | . | . | TRBV30 | CAWGEGHTNTGELFF | TGTGCCTGGGGGGAGGGACACACGAACACCGGGGAGCTGTTTTTT
TRBJ2-2 | . | once | TRBV5-1 | CASSLGASLTGELFF | TGCGCCAGCAGCTTGGGAGCTAGCCTAACCGGGGAGCTGTTTTTT
TRBJ2-3 | . | once | TRBV4-1 | CASSQDFAGAFTDTQYF | TGCGCCAGCAGCCAAGATTTCGCAGGGGCCTTCACAGATACGCAGTATTTT
TRBJ1-2 | TRBD1 | . | TRBV10-1 | CASTPDRVSYTF | TGCGCCAGCACCCCTGACAGGGTCAGCTACACCTTC
TRBJ1-6 | . | . | TRBV6-1 | CASSRDGRTNSPLHF | TGTGCCAGCAGTCGAGACGGACGGACAAATTCACCCCTCCACTTT
TRBJ1-1 | . | . | TRBV18 | CASSPGANTEAFF | TGTGCCAGCTCACCAGGGGCCAACACTGAAGCTTTCTTT
TRBJ1-2 | TRBD1 | . | TRBV25-1 | CASSEYRDRGGHGYTF | TGTGCCAGCAGTGAATATAGGGACAGGGGAGGGCATGGCTACACCTTC
TRBJ1-4 | . | . | TRBV7-8 | CASSFAGSEKLFF | TGCGCCAGCAGCTTCGCGGGGAGCGAAAAACTGTTTTTT
TRBJ2-2 | TRBD1 | few | TRBV27 | CASSTTGLAGELFF | TGTGCCAGCAGTACGACAGGGCTGGCCGGGGAGCTGTTTTTT
TRBJ1-3 | TRBD1 | . | TRBV5-1 | CASSFTPPGQGSGNTIYF | TGCGCCAGCAGCTTCACCCCCCCGGGACAGGGGTCTGGAAACACCATATATTTT
TRBJ2-4 | . | few | TRBV15 | CATSRRGNKNIQYF | TGTGCCACCAGCAGAAGGGGTAACAAAAACATTCAGTACTTC
TRBJ2-6 | TRBD1 | . | TRBV28 | CASSYSPGQDISGANVLTF | TGTGCCAGCAGTTACTCACCGGGACAGGACATCTCTGGGGCCAACGTCCTGACTTTC
TRBJ2-1 | . | few | TRBV19 | CASTQRVYSYNEQFF | TGTGCCAGTACCCAGCGCGTGTACTCCTACAATGAGCAGTTCTTC
TRBJ2-1 | . | . | TRBV5-1 | CASSWSIGGGAHNEQFF | TGCGCCAGCAGTTGGAGTATCGGCGGGGGCGCGCACAATGAGCAGTTCTTC
TRBJ2-5 | TRBD1 | . | TRBV5-8 | CASSLGQGEGLGETQYF | TGTGCCAGCAGCTTGGGACAGGGGGAAGGATTAGGAGAGACCCAGTACTTC
TRBJ2-7 | TRBD1 | . | TRBV4-1 | CASSQRTGAKYEQYF | TGCGCCAGCAGCCAGAGGACAGGGGCAAAGTACGAGCAGTACTTC
TRBJ2-1 | . | . | TRBV27 | CASRVGVEQFF | TGTGCCAGCAGGGTAGGGGTCGAGCAGTTCTTC
TRBJ2-1 | TRBD2 | once | TRBV29-1 | CSVPGTSGNNEQFF | TGCAGCGTTCCCGGGACTAGCGGAAACAATGAGCAGTTCTTC
TRBJ1-3 | . | . | TRBV4-1 | CASSQDPNSGNTIYF | TGCGCCAGCAGCCAAGACCCTAACTCTGGAAACACCATATATTTT
TRBJ2-7 | TRBD2 | . | TRBV7-8 | CASSPGILYLAEGWEQYF | TGTGCCAGCAGCCCCGGTATCCTCTATCTAGCGGAAGGGTGGGAGCAGTACTTC
TRBJ2-1 | TRBD2 | . | TRBV5-1 | CASRGLAGVYNEQFF | TGCGCCAGCAGAGGACTAGCGGGAGTCTACAATGAGCAGTTCTTC
TRBJ2-3 | TRBD2 | . | TRBV2 | CALQWGSGADTQYF | TGTGCCCTGCAGTGGGGGAGCGGGGCAGATACGCAGTATTTT
TRBJ2-7 | TRBD2 | . | TRBV4-2 | CASRGSGIGEQYF | TGTGCCAGCAGAGGTAGCGGGATCGGGGAGCAGTACTTC
TRBJ2-3 | TRBD2 | . | TRBV7-9 | CASSLFRGVGPGTDTQYF | TGTGCCAGCAGCTTATTTCGGGGGGTAGGACCGGGCACAGATACGCAGTATTTT
TRBJ1-5 | . | . | TRBV19 | CASSIDKEFGQHF | TGTGCCAGTAGTATAGATAAGGAGTTCGGCCAGCATTTT
TRBJ2-7 | . | . | TRBV4-1 | CASSLREDYYYEQYF | TGCGCCAGCAGCCTCCGAGAGGACTATTACTACGAGCAGTACTTC